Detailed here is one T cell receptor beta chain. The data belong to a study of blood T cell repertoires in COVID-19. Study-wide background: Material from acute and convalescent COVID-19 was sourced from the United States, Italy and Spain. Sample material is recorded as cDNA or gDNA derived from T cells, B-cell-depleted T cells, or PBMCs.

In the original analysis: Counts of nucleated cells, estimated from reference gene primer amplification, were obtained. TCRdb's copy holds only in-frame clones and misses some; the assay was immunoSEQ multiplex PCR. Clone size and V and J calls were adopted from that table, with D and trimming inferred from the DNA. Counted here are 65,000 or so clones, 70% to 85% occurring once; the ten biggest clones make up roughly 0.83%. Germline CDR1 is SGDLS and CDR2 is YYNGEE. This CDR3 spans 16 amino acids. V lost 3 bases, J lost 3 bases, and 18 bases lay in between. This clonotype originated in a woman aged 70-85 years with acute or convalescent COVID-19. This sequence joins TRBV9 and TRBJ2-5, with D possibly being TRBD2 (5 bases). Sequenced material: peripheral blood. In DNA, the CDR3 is TGTGCCAGCAGCGCCTTTCCGGGAAGTGTAGAAGAGACCCAGTACTTC. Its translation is CASSAFPGSVEETQYF. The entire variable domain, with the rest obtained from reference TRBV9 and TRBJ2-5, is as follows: DSGVTQTPKHLITATGQRVTLRCSPRSGDLSVYWYQQSLDQGLQFLIQYYNGEERAKGNILERFSAQQFPDLHSELNLSSLELGDSALYFCASSAFPGSVEETQYFGPGTRLLVL.